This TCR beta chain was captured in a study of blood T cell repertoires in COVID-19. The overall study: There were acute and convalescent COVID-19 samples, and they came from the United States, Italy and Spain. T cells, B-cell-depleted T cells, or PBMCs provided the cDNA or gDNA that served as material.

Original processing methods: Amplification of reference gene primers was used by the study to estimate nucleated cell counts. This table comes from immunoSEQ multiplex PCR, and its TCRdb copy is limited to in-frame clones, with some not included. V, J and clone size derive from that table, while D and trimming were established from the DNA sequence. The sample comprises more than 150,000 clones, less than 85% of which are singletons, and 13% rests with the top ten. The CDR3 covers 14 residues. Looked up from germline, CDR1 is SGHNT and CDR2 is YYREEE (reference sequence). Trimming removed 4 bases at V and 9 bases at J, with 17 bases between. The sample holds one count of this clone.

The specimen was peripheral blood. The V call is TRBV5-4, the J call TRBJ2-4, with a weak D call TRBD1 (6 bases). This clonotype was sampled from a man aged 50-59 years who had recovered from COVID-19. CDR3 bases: TGTGCCAGCAGCCCCACAGGGAAAGGGGGCATTCAGTACTTC. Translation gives CASSPTGKGGIQYF.